Following are 20 T cell receptor beta chains from one sample sequenced in a study of regulatory T cells in long-lasting Graves disease. As for time point: persistent/refractory GD, antithyroid drugs over 5 years with positive TRAb. PBMC RNA was the source of the TCR library. To make TCR beta libraries, researchers used iRepertoire HTBI primers and Arm-PCR of CDR3 regions. One entry per CDR3 protein, called by TCRdb with MiXCR from the multiplex PCR reads. This table has around 460,000 distinct CDR3 sequences, roughly 21% appearing once. Sequencing was performed on peripheral blood mononuclear cells (PBMCs), taken when the disease was refractory, from a patient treated with antithyroid drugs. These TCRs come from a female donor with Graves disease.

The genes are TRBV20-1 and TRBJ1-5, with D possibly matching TRBD1 (5 bases). The V gene's germline CDR1 is DFQATT and CDR2 SNEGSKA (reference sequence). Trimming took off 0 bases at V and 0 bases at J, with 12 bases between the two ends. The CDR3 extends over 16 amino acids. The CDR3 region is CSARDGGIFSNQPQHF. The CDR3 nucleotides are TGCAGTGCTAGAGATGGGGGAATCTTTAGCAATCAGCCCCAGCATTTT.

This clonotype was found a few times. Relative to the germline gene, one junction end is altered; a read error may explain this. This chain connects TRBV5-1 to TRBJ1-4; D gene uncertain. The CDR3 runs 16 residues. The germline V gene has CDR1 SGHRS and CDR2 YFSETQ. CDR3 sequence (DNA): TGTGCCAGCAGCGACGGGCGGGCGGCAACTAGTGAAAAACTGTTTTTT. Amino acids: CASSDGRAATSEKLFF.

Turning to this clonotype: A much larger clone differs from this one at a single base, so this may be a read error. This CDR3 fails to terminate in the conserved phenylalanine or tryptophan, so it likely reflects a read error. The V and J genes are TRBV6-2 or TRBV6-3 and TRBJ2-5, with D maybe TRBD2 (6 bases). Trimming removed 6 bases from V and 3 bases from J, with 14 bases in between. CDR1 MNHEY and CDR2 SVGEGT come from the germline V gene. This CDR3 region has 14 residues. This CDR3 reads CASRRDPSEETQYL. The CDR3 DNA follows: TGTGCCAGCAGGCGGGACCCGTCCGAAGAGACCCAGTACCTC.

This clonotype was counted ten times or more. The chain recombines TRBV2 with TRBJ1-5, with D unresolved. Trimming removed 4 bases from V and 0 bases from J, with 7 bases in between. The CDR3 runs to 14 residues. Germline V gives CDR1 SNHLY, CDR2 FYNNEI. The DNA for the CDR3 is TGTGCCAGCAGTGGGGTTAATAGCAATCAGCCCCAGCATTTT. It is translated as CASSGVNSNQPQHF.

As concerns this clonotype: A much larger clone lies a single base off, so this may be a read error. The chain carries TRBV28 and TRBJ1-2; D is unclear. CDR3 length equals 12 residues. V was pared by 6 bases and J by 12 bases, with 17 bases between. CDR1 and CDR2 (germline): MDHEN, SYDVKM. The CDR3 protein is CASSTPDVGNTF. As DNA, the CDR3 is TGTGCCAGCAGCACACCCGACGTCGGCAACACCTTC.

This clonotype came up a few times. The genes are TRBV27 and TRBJ1-3, with 7 bases fitting TRBD1. CDR1 MNHEY and CDR2 SMNVEV come from the germline V gene (reference sequence). Unmatched junction bases numbered 4, after V lost 7 bases and J lost 4 bases. This CDR3 has 13 amino acids. CDR3 coding DNA: TGTGCCAGCATGGAGGGGGCGGGAAACACCATATATTTT. Translating gives CASMEGAGNTIYF.

This clonotype appeared a few times. The chain recombines TRBV7-9 with TRBJ1-2; D gene uncertain. CDR1 SEHNR and CDR2 FQNEAQ come from the germline V gene (reference sequence). CDR3 length equals 13 residues. The ends were cut back, 2 bases at V and 5 bases at J, with 9 bases in the middle. CDR3 bases: TGTGCCAGCAGCTTAAGTGCACAATATGGCTACACCTTC. Translated: CASSLSAQYGYTF.

This clonotype was counted at least ten times. The rearrangement joins TRBV14 to TRBJ2-7, with 8 bases matching TRBD2. Germline-derived CDR1 and CDR2 are SGHDN and FVKESK. This CDR3 has 14 residues. V shed 5 bases and J 1 base; nucleotides not matched to a gene: 4. The CDR3 loop is CASSDSGVSYEQYF. CDR3 in DNA: TGTGCCAGCAGCGATAGCGGGGTTTCCTACGAGCAGTACTTC.

This clonotype showed up many times. The rearrangement uses TRBV28 and TRBJ2-7; possible D gene TRBD2, 6 bases. V was clipped by 3 bases and J by 5 bases, with 11 bases between them. CDR3 length: 13 amino acids. CDR1 and CDR2 (germline): MDHEN, SYDVKM. CDR3 in DNA: TGTGCCAGCAGTTTCACGGGGGAGAACGAGCAGTACTTC. This codes for CASSFTGENEQYF.

This clonotype was observed many times. The chain has TRBV27 and TRBJ1-2; a possible D gene is TRBD1 (6 bases). The CDR3 runs to 16 residues. The ends were cut back, 6 bases at V and 0 bases at J, with 17 bases in the middle. The germline V gene encodes CDR1 MNHEY and CDR2 SMNVEV (reference sequence). The DNA for the CDR3 is TGTGCCAGCAGATCTGGACAGCAAACTTCTAACTATGGCTACACCTTC. Its protein is CASRSGQQTSNYGYTF.

V usage is TRBV7-9 and J usage is TRBJ2-2; D not resolved. This CDR3 is built from 16 residues. The V gene's germline CDR1 is SEHNR and CDR2 FQNEAQ (reference sequence). The V end was cut by 7 bases, the J end by 4 bases, with 19 bases between. The CDR3 nucleotides are TGTGCCAGCAACAAAGGGCCTGGGCTGGGCACCGGGGAGCTGTTTTTT. This codes for CASNKGPGLGTGELFF.

This clonotype was found a few times. The CDR3 region is CASSTGTGWQTQYF. The CDR3 DNA sequence: TGTGCCAGCAGCACCGGGACAGGGTGGCAGACCCAGTACTTC. The J gene is TRBJ2-5, the V gene TRBV6-1; 9 positions agree with TRBD1. Germline loops: CDR1 MNHNS, CDR2 SASEGT. Trimming removed 6 bases from V and 6 bases from J; junction bases left unmatched: 8. This CDR3 is 14 amino acids long.

This clonotype was counted ten times or more. This rearrangement joins TRBV28 to TRBJ2-2; D is ambiguous. CDR1 and CDR2 from the germline V gene are MDHEN and SYDVKM. The V gene lost 6 bases and the J gene lost 1 base, with 15 bases spanning the gap. This CDR3 has 16 residues. The CDR3 protein is CASRPAARMNTGELFF. Here the CDR3 DNA reads TGTGCCAGCAGGCCTGCTGCGAGAATGAACACCGGGGAGCTGTTTTTT.

This clonotype has more than one count but fewer than ten. The V gene is TRBV9, the J gene TRBJ1-5; D not certain. The V end lost 3 bases, the J end lost 6 bases, and 13 bases lay between the germline ends. This CDR3 is built from 14 residues. CDR1 and CDR2 from the germline V gene are SGDLS and YYNGEE. This chain's CDR3 is CASSASERGQPQHF. CDR3 DNA sequence: TGTGCCAGCAGCGCTAGCGAGCGAGGTCAGCCCCAGCATTTT.

This clonotype was picked up many times. The chain uses TRBV2 and TRBJ1-1; D is perhaps TRBD1 (5 bases). The germline V and J ends were trimmed by 6 bases and 10 bases, with 15 bases remaining between them. The CDR3 spans 12 residues. Germline assignment: CDR1 SNHLY and CDR2 FYNNEI. CDR3 nucleotide sequence: TGTGCCAGCAGCTTACACTCGGGGCCAGCTTTCTTT. Its protein is CASSLHSGPAFF.

The gene calls are TRBV7-2 and TRBJ2-1, with D possibly called TRBD1 or TRBD2 (5 bases each). The V and J ends lost 10 bases and 8 bases respectively, with 21 bases between them. This CDR3 has 14 residues. CDR1 is SGHTA and CDR2 is FQGNSA in the germline V gene. The CDR3 loop reads CATSTLLGAHEQFF. The DNA for the CDR3 is TGTGCCACCAGTACCTTACTCGGGGCCCATGAGCAGTTCTTC.

This clonotype was seen more than once but under ten times. One end of the junction is discordant with germline, which a read error may explain. The chain uses TRBV7-3 and TRBJ2-7; the D gene could be TRBD1 or TRBD2 (5 bases each). The CDR3 contains 14 residues. Germline V gene sequence: CDR1 SGHTA, CDR2 FQGTGA. DNA for the CDR3: TGTGCCAGCAGCATAACCGGGGCAGGGAGCGAGCAGTACTTC. Protein: CASSITGAGSEQYF.

This clonotype was seen many times. The V and J genes are TRBV2 and TRBJ2-7; D is possibly TRBD1 or TRBD2 (5 bases each). Trimming shortened V by 7 bases and J by 2 bases, and 12 bases separated the two germline ends. The CDR3 covers 13 residues. Germline assignment: CDR1 SNHLY and CDR2 FYNNEI. CDR3 sequence (DNA): TGTGCCAGCACCCCTGGGACGGCCTACGAGCAGTACTTC. Protein sequence: CASTPGTAYEQYF.

This clonotype was counted only a few times. At one end, the junction sequence differs from germline, possibly due to a read error. The chain recombines TRBV12-3 or TRBV12-4 with TRBJ2-7, with TRBD2 matching over 8 bases. This CDR3 has 15 residues. The CDR3 DNA is TGTACCAGCAGTACTACGACGGGGGGGGTAGCAGAGCAGTACTTC. This gives the protein CTSSTTTGGVAEQYF.

Comment on this clonotype: A read error is the likely source, as a far larger clone sits one nucleotide away. This rearrangement joins TRBV9 to TRBJ1-6, with TRBD1 matching over 10 bases. From germline, CDR1 is SGDLS and CDR2 YYNGEE. The CDR3 extends over 15 amino acids. The junction had 11 bases not matched to a gene; V was cut back by 6 bases and J by 11 bases. The CDR3 reads CASKRGQGGNPPLHF. The CDR3, as DNA: TGTGCCAGCAAAAGAGGACAGGGGGGGAATCCACCCCTCCACTTT.